This TCR beta chain is from a study of T-cell reconstitution after alpha-beta-depleted transplantation in children. J was trimmed by 1 base and V by 6 bases; bases with no gene match: 3. The CDR3 has 15 amino acids. The V gene's germline CDR1 is SGHTA and CDR2 FQGNSA. Unique molecular identifiers featured in how the TCRbeta library was prepared. TCRdb reprocessed the PCR reads via MiXCR and lists one record per CDR3 protein. The sample yields roughly 500,000 distinct CDR3 sequences, 30% to 35% seen once. The sequencing here drew on PBMCs from the stem cell graft donor, taken from the stem cell graft. The V call is TRBV7-2, the J call TRBJ1-1, with 12 bases that match TRBD1. This sequence originates from a human donor who donated a stem cell graft to a child with aplastic anemia. The CDR3 nucleotides are TGTGCCAGCAGACAGGGACAGGGGGCGAACACTGAAGCTTTCTTT. Translated, it gives CASRQGQGANTEAFF.